A selection of T cell receptor beta chains follows, all from one sample in a study of cytomegalovirus exposure and HLA in healthy donors. Generated by immunoSEQ multiplex PCR, the TCRdb table keeps only in-frame clones and is missing some. The sample includes tens of thousands of clones, roughly 79% of them seen just once. The sample comprised PBMCs. These receptors were obtained from a woman under 40 in good health and CMV-seronegative. CDR3s include the opening cysteine and the closing phenylalanine or tryptophan. Each record gives: J gene, D gene, V gene, clone size, CDR3 protein, CDR3 DNA. The D gene is left open where the match is weak. Clone size is stated in some rows and not others, as once, few, many or a class when expanded.

J gene: TRBJ2-7; D gene: TRBD2; V gene: TRBV9; clone size: NA; CDR3 protein: CASSVNPSGGSYEQYF; CDR3 DNA: TGTGCCAGCAGCGTAAATCCTAGCGGTGGCTCCTACGAGCAGTACTTC
J gene: TRBJ2-5; D gene: TRBD2; V gene: TRBV4-3; clone size: NA; CDR3 protein: CASSQRTLAGVSETQYF; CDR3 DNA: TGCGCCAGCAGCCAACGCACACTAGCGGGAGTCTCAGAGACCCAGTACTTC
J gene: TRBJ1-2; D gene: NA; V gene: TRBV4-2; clone size: few; CDR3 protein: CASSQEGRASGYTF; CDR3 DNA: TGTGCCAGCAGCCAAGAGGGCAGGGCTAGTGGCTACACCTTC
J gene: TRBJ2-5; D gene: NA; V gene: TRBV19; clone size: once; CDR3 protein: CASSMAGNQETQYF; CDR3 DNA: TGTGCCAGTAGTATGGCAGGGAATCAAGAGACCCAGTACTTC
J gene: TRBJ2-1; D gene: TRBD2; V gene: TRBV5-4; clone size: once; CDR3 protein: CASSFSGGTYNEQFF; CDR3 DNA: TGTGCCAGCAGCTTCTCGGGGGGAACCTACAATGAGCAGTTCTTC
J gene: TRBJ2-2; D gene: NA; V gene: TRBV10-1; clone size: once; CDR3 protein: CASSLGGANTGELFF; CDR3 DNA: TGCGCCAGCAGCCTCGGAGGGGCAAACACCGGGGAGCTGTTTTTT
J gene: TRBJ2-3; D gene: NA; V gene: TRBV27; clone size: NA; CDR3 protein: CASSRDPLRKAADTQYF; CDR3 DNA: TGTGCCAGCAGTCGAGATCCCTTGCGTAAAGCGGCAGATACGCAGTATTTT
J gene: TRBJ2-7; D gene: NA; V gene: TRBV28; clone size: NA; CDR3 protein: CASGGVQYF; CDR3 DNA: TGTGCCAGCGGCGGTGTGCAGTACTTC
J gene: TRBJ2-7; D gene: NA; V gene: TRBV28; clone size: NA; CDR3 protein: CASSLGGGYGLQYF; CDR3 DNA: TGTGCCAGCAGTTTAGGTGGGGGGTACGGGTTGCAGTACTTC
J gene: TRBJ2-4; D gene: TRBD1; V gene: TRBV28; clone size: once; CDR3 protein: CASSASGTGEGIQYF; CDR3 DNA: TGTGCCAGCAGTGCCTCCGGGACAGGGGAGGGCATTCAGTACTTC
J gene: TRBJ1-2; D gene: TRBD1; V gene: TRBV19; clone size: NA; CDR3 protein: CATRRGTGENYGYTF; CDR3 DNA: TGTGCCACCCGCCGCGGGACAGGGGAGAACTATGGCTACACCTTC
J gene: TRBJ2-1; D gene: TRBD2; V gene: TRBV5-1; clone size: NA; CDR3 protein: CASSLTSGSYNEQFF; CDR3 DNA: TGCGCCAGCAGCTTGACTAGCGGGAGTTACAATGAGCAGTTCTTC
J gene: TRBJ2-2; D gene: NA; V gene: TRBV27; clone size: NA; CDR3 protein: CASSPETASFYTGELFF; CDR3 DNA: TGTGCCAGCAGCCCAGAAACAGCTTCCTTTTACACCGGGGAGCTGTTTTTT
J gene: TRBJ2-7; D gene: TRBD2; V gene: TRBV10-1; clone size: NA; CDR3 protein: CASSGTGGFGTSGGDEQYF; CDR3 DNA: TGCGCCAGCAGTGGCACAGGGGGATTTGGGACTAGCGGGGGCGACGAGCAGTACTTC
J gene: TRBJ2-7; D gene: TRBD1; V gene: TRBV5-4; clone size: NA; CDR3 protein: CASSLDGQGVYYEQYF; CDR3 DNA: TGTGCCAGCAGCTTGGACGGACAGGGGGTGTACTACGAGCAGTACTTC
J gene: TRBJ1-1; D gene: TRBD1; V gene: TRBV5-1; clone size: NA; CDR3 protein: CASSILDRGGEAFF; CDR3 DNA: TGCGCCAGCAGCATACTTGACAGGGGAGGGGAAGCTTTCTTT
J gene: TRBJ1-1; D gene: NA; V gene: TRBV28; clone size: NA; CDR3 protein: CASPPFREGSTEAFF; CDR3 DNA: TGTGCCAGTCCCCCTTTCAGGGAGGGGAGCACTGAAGCTTTCTTT
J gene: TRBJ2-5; D gene: TRBD2; V gene: TRBV28; clone size: NA; CDR3 protein: CASSLRLAGGQETQYF; CDR3 DNA: TGTGCCAGCAGTTTACGATTAGCGGGAGGACAAGAGACCCAGTACTTC
J gene: TRBJ1-1; D gene: NA; V gene: TRBV11-2; clone size: NA; CDR3 protein: CASSLAGDTEAFF; CDR3 DNA: TGTGCCAGCAGCTTAGCGGGGGACACTGAAGCTTTCTTT
J gene: TRBJ2-2; D gene: NA; V gene: TRBV7-3; clone size: NA; CDR3 protein: CASSPQTDGGLFF; CDR3 DNA: TGTGCCAGCAGCCCCCAGACCGATGGCGGGCTGTTTTTT
J gene: TRBJ2-7; D gene: NA; V gene: TRBV15; clone size: NA; CDR3 protein: CATSRGVGVGEQYF; CDR3 DNA: TGTGCCACCAGCAGAGGGGTGGGAGTCGGAGAGCAGTACTTC
J gene: TRBJ2-7; D gene: NA; V gene: TRBV27; clone size: NA; CDR3 protein: CASMKAESSYEQYF; CDR3 DNA: TGTGCCAGCATGAAAGCCGAAAGCTCCTACGAGCAGTACTTC
J gene: TRBJ2-7; D gene: TRBD2; V gene: TRBV5-4; clone size: NA; CDR3 protein: CASTKSGSSYEQYF; CDR3 DNA: TGTGCCAGCACTAAGAGCGGGAGCTCCTACGAGCAGTACTTC
J gene: TRBJ1-1; D gene: TRBD1; V gene: TRBV28; clone size: once; CDR3 protein: CASSPWTGAALNTEAFF; CDR3 DNA: TGTGCCAGCAGTCCGTGGACAGGGGCCGCTCTGAACACTGAAGCTTTCTTT
J gene: TRBJ2-2; D gene: TRBD1; V gene: TRBV5-1; clone size: few; CDR3 protein: CASSNRQGAETGELFF; CDR3 DNA: TGCGCCAGCAGCAACCGACAGGGGGCGGAAACCGGGGAGCTGTTTTTT
J gene: TRBJ2-1; D gene: TRBD1; V gene: TRBV19; clone size: NA; CDR3 protein: CASSTGQGFF; CDR3 DNA: TGTGCCAGTAGCACAGGACAGGGATTCTTC
J gene: TRBJ2-1; D gene: TRBD2; V gene: TRBV9; clone size: NA; CDR3 protein: CASSPSGRAYNEQFF; CDR3 DNA: TGTGCCAGCAGCCCTAGCGGGAGGGCCTACAATGAGCAGTTCTTC
J gene: TRBJ1-2; D gene: NA; V gene: TRBV28; clone size: NA; CDR3 protein: CASSPEGYYGYTF; CDR3 DNA: TGTGCCAGCAGTCCCGAGGGCTACTATGGCTACACCTTC
J gene: TRBJ2-1; D gene: TRBD2; V gene: TRBV11-3; clone size: NA; CDR3 protein: CASSLDRGGRTGVSYNEQFF; CDR3 DNA: TGTGCCAGCAGCTTAGATCGGGGGGGGAGAACGGGAGTCTCCTACAATGAGCAGTTCTTC
J gene: TRBJ2-1; D gene: NA; V gene: TRBV11-2; clone size: few; CDR3 protein: CASSLEVPTLTGYNEQFF; CDR3 DNA: TGTGCCAGCAGCTTAGAAGTCCCGACTCTTACGGGTTACAATGAGCAGTTCTTC
J gene: TRBJ1-5; D gene: TRBD1; V gene: TRBV7-3; clone size: NA; CDR3 protein: CASSLGTGISNQPQHF; CDR3 DNA: TGTGCCAGCAGCTTGGGGACAGGGATTAGCAATCAGCCCCAGCATTTT
J gene: TRBJ2-7; D gene: NA; V gene: TRBV28; clone size: few; CDR3 protein: CASSRLGQSSYEQYF; CDR3 DNA: TGTGCCAGCAGTCGCCTAGGACAGAGCTCCTACGAGCAGTACTTC
J gene: TRBJ1-6; D gene: NA; V gene: TRBV6-1; clone size: NA; CDR3 protein: CASSDRGAYNSPLHF; CDR3 DNA: TGTGCCAGCAGTGATCGGGGGGCGTATAATTCACCCCTCCACTTT
J gene: TRBJ2-7; D gene: TRBD2; V gene: TRBV4-3; clone size: NA; CDR3 protein: CASSQFREGDYEQYF; CDR3 DNA: TGCGCCAGCAGCCAATTCCGGGAGGGAGACTACGAGCAGTACTTC
J gene: TRBJ2-7; D gene: TRBD2; V gene: TRBV28; clone size: few; CDR3 protein: CASSFMGLAGASGRGEQYF; CDR3 DNA: TGTGCCAGCAGTTTCATGGGACTAGCGGGAGCCTCGGGCAGGGGAGAGCAGTACTTC
J gene: TRBJ1-2; D gene: NA; V gene: TRBV28; clone size: NA; CDR3 protein: CASSSGSGGYTF; CDR3 DNA: TGTGCCAGCAGTTCGGGGTCCGGTGGCTACACCTTC
J gene: TRBJ2-1; D gene: NA; V gene: TRBV5-1; clone size: NA; CDR3 protein: CASSGSLAAYNEQFF; CDR3 DNA: TGCGCCAGCAGCGGCTCTCTAGCTGCCTACAATGAGCAGTTCTTC
J gene: TRBJ2-1; D gene: TRBD1; V gene: TRBV18; clone size: NA; CDR3 protein: CASSPPLRGQSPYNEQFF; CDR3 DNA: TGTGCCAGCTCACCACCCCTCAGGGGGCAATCCCCCTACAATGAGCAGTTCTTC
J gene: TRBJ1-1; D gene: NA; V gene: TRBV5-1; clone size: few; CDR3 protein: CASISSGPGEAFF; CDR3 DNA: TGCGCCAGCATCTCGTCGGGTCCTGGTGAAGCTTTCTTT
J gene: TRBJ2-3; D gene: TRBD2; V gene: TRBV19; clone size: NA; CDR3 protein: CASSTSSTSGMPDTQYF; CDR3 DNA: TGTGCCAGTAGTACCTCCTCCACTAGCGGGATGCCAGATACGCAGTATTTT
J gene: TRBJ2-3; D gene: NA; V gene: TRBV10-3; clone size: NA; CDR3 protein: CAIKGEADTQYF; CDR3 DNA: TGTGCCATCAAGGGGGAAGCAGATACGCAGTATTTT
J gene: TRBJ2-2; D gene: TRBD2; V gene: TRBV18; clone size: NA; CDR3 protein: CASSTGLAGVTGELFF; CDR3 DNA: TGTGCCAGCTCAACGGGACTAGCGGGAGTAACCGGGGAGCTGTTTTTT
J gene: TRBJ2-2; D gene: TRBD1; V gene: TRBV5-8; clone size: NA; CDR3 protein: CASSIGDRTNTGELFF; CDR3 DNA: TGTGCCAGCAGCATAGGGGACAGAACCAACACCGGGGAGCTGTTTTTT
J gene: TRBJ2-1; D gene: TRBD2; V gene: TRBV2; clone size: once; CDR3 protein: CASSGGTSGSSYNEQFF; CDR3 DNA: TGTGCCAGCAGTGGAGGGACTAGCGGGAGCTCCTACAATGAGCAGTTCTTC
J gene: TRBJ2-7; D gene: TRBD1; V gene: TRBV7-9; clone size: NA; CDR3 protein: CASSLRGTGTPGYEQYF; CDR3 DNA: TGTGCCAGCAGCTTGAGAGGGACAGGGACTCCTGGCTACGAGCAGTACTTC
J gene: TRBJ1-2; D gene: TRBD1; V gene: TRBV11-2; clone size: NA; CDR3 protein: CASSVTGEGYTF; CDR3 DNA: TGTGCCAGCAGCGTTACAGGGGAGGGCTACACCTTC
J gene: TRBJ1-5; D gene: NA; V gene: TRBV28; clone size: few; CDR3 protein: CASRDPGVNQPQHF; CDR3 DNA: TGTGCCAGCAGGGATCCAGGGGTAAATCAGCCCCAGCATTTT
J gene: TRBJ2-5; D gene: NA; V gene: TRBV6-5; clone size: NA; CDR3 protein: CASRYGHGEVETQYF; CDR3 DNA: TGTGCCAGCAGATATGGACATGGGGAGGTAGAGACCCAGTACTTC
J gene: TRBJ2-7; D gene: NA; V gene: TRBV18; clone size: NA; CDR3 protein: CTSSKAVGAGEQYF; CDR3 DNA: TGTACCAGCTCAAAGGCAGTCGGGGCGGGAGAGCAGTACTTC
J gene: TRBJ2-3; D gene: TRBD2; V gene: TRBV6-1; clone size: NA; CDR3 protein: CASSSSSGHTDTQYF; CDR3 DNA: TGTGCCAGCAGTTCTTCTAGCGGGCACACAGATACGCAGTATTTT
J gene: TRBJ1-4; D gene: NA; V gene: TRBV5-1; clone size: NA; CDR3 protein: CASSSPTNEKLFF; CDR3 DNA: TGCGCCAGCAGCTCTCCAACTAATGAAAAACTGTTTTTT